The 29 T cell receptor beta chains reported below all come from one sample, sequenced in a study of T cell changes during pregnancy in multiple sclerosis. Assay used: immunoSEQ multiplex PCR; TCRdb lists only in-frame clones, some missing. Among over 25,000 clones listed, roughly 90% were seen once. The sample consisted of CD8+ T cells from peripheral blood mononuclear cells, taken in the second trimester of pregnancy. Every receptor here comes from a female donor with multiple sclerosis, enrolled in a pregnancy study.

The genes are TRBV19 and TRBJ2-5; D is possibly TRBD1 (6 bases). The CDR3 runs to 16 residues. Germline V gene sequence: CDR1 LNHDA, CDR2 SQIVND (reference sequence). V was clipped by 5 bases and J by 0 bases, with 16 bases between them. The CDR3 bases are TGTGCCAGTAGTCCCCCGGGACAAGGGTACCAAGAGACCCAGTACTTC. It codes for CASSPPGQGYQETQYF.

The V call is TRBV5-1, the J call TRBJ1-1, with D unresolved. Germline CDR1 is SGHRS and CDR2 is YFSETQ. CDR3 size: 13 residues. V lost 0 bases to trimming and J lost 7 bases, with 10 bases between them. The CDR3 DNA follows: TGCGCCAGCAGCTTGGAAAGCGGGTATGAAGCTTTCTTT. Its protein product is CASSLESGYEAFF.

V usage is TRBV5-5 and J usage is TRBJ1-5; D is ambiguous. The germline V and J ends were trimmed by 0 bases and 6 bases, with 7 bases remaining between them. This CDR3 has 13 amino acids. Germline V gives CDR1 SGHKS, CDR2 YYEKEE (reference sequence). CDR3 protein: CASSLENFQPQHF. In DNA, the CDR3 is TGTGCCAGCAGCTTGGAAAACTTTCAGCCCCAGCATTTT. Drawing the rest from reference TRBV5-5 and TRBJ1-5, the complete variable domain is DAGVTQSPTHLIKTRGQQVTLRCSPISGHKSVSWYQQVLGQGPQFIFQYYEKEERGRGNFPDRFSARQFPNYSSELNVNALLLGDSALYLCASSLENFQPQHFGDGTRLSIL.

V and J are TRBV6-4 and TRBJ2-2, with D possibly being TRBD2 (5 bases). This CDR3 comprises 14 residues. V gave up 5 bases and J gave up 3 bases, with 10 bases separating them. CDR1 MRHNA and CDR2 SNTAGT come from the germline V gene. The CDR3 DNA sequence: TGTGCCAGCAGTTGGGTCGGGGACACCGGGGAGCTGTTTTTT. It codes for CASSWVGDTGELFF.

A word on this clone: One end of the junction is discordant with germline, which a read error may explain. J is TRBJ1-2 and V is TRBV30; a weak D match, TRBD1 (6 bases). The CDR3 covers 15 residues. Germline CDR1 and CDR2: GTSNPN and SVGIG (reference sequence). This chain's CDR3 is CAWSVQSGANSGYTF. CDR3 coding DNA: TGTGCCTGGAGTGTACAATCAGGGGCGAACTCTGGCTACACCTTC.

This chain connects TRBV23-1 to TRBJ2-5; perhaps TRBD1 as D (6 bases). TRBV23-1 carries the ORF label, with uncertain function. Trimming shortened V by 4 bases and J by 3 bases, and 9 bases separated the two germline ends. The CDR3 has 13 residues. The DNA of the CDR3 is TGCGCCAGCAGTCGAGGACAGAAAGAGACCCAGTACTTC. Encoded protein: CASSRGQKETQYF.

The J gene is TRBJ2-7, the V gene TRBV18, with unresolved D. The CDR3 sequence is 15 residues long. Trimming pared 1 base from V and 5 bases from J, leaving 15 bases between. Germline CDR1 KGHSH, CDR2 LQKENI. DNA of the CDR3: TGTGCCAGCTCACCACTTGGAACTAAACGGGACGAGCAGTACTTC. The encoded protein is CASSPLGTKRDEQYF.

The chain uses TRBV2 and TRBJ1-2; tentative D call: TRBD1 (6 bases). The CDR3 contains 14 residues. CDR1 is SNHLY and CDR2 is FYNNEI in the germline V gene. Trimming shortened V by 5 bases and J by 5 bases, and 15 bases separated the two germline ends. The CDR3, as DNA: TGTGCCAGCAGTCTCGACAGGTCTGGTTATGGCTACACCTTC. Translation: CASSLDRSGYGYTF.

The gene calls are TRBV4-1 and TRBJ1-3; possibly TRBD1 for D (6 bases). Germline V lookup: CDR1 MGHRA, CDR2 YSYEKL. Trimming took 1 base from V and 6 from J, leaving 13 bases between them. This CDR3 comprises 15 residues. This chain's CDR3 is CASSQVAGDLNTIYF. CDR3 sequence (DNA): TGCGCCAGCAGCCAAGTTGCAGGGGATCTAAACACCATATATTTT.

In this sample, this clone turned up a few times. The V gene is TRBV4-3, the J gene TRBJ2-5; the match to TRBD2 covers 7 bases. V lost 1 base to trimming and J lost 2 bases; unmatched junction nucleotides: 1. The CDR3 has 14 residues. Germline V lookup: CDR1 LGHNA, CDR2 YSLEER. CDR3 in amino acids: CASSQAGGQETQYF. CDR3 coding DNA: TGCGCCAGCAGCCAAGCGGGGGGACAAGAGACCCAGTACTTC.

This chain joins TRBV6-5 and TRBJ1-4, with D tentatively TRBD1 (6 bases). The V end was cut by 2 bases, the J end by 3 bases, with 13 bases between. The CDR3 is 16 amino acids. Germline V CDR1 and CDR2: MNHEY, SVGAGI. CDR3 in DNA: TGTGCCAGCAGTTACATATCGGGGACACCTAATGAAAAACTGTTTTTT. It yields the protein CASSYISGTPNEKLFF.

This clone was seen only once. V is TRBV19 and J is TRBJ1-2, with D possibly matching TRBD1 (5 bases). V was pared by 4 bases and J by 0 bases, with 12 bases between. The germline CDR1 and CDR2 sequences are LNHDA and SQIVND (reference sequence). This CDR3 has 15 amino acids. CDR3 in amino acids: CASSTFGHANYGYTF. The CDR3 DNA follows: TGTGCCAGTAGTACCTTCGGACATGCTAACTATGGCTACACCTTC.

V and J are TRBV4-1 and TRBJ2-7; D might be TRBD1 (6 bases). The germline gives CDR1 MGHRA, CDR2 YSYEKL. The CDR3 contains 16 residues. V dropped 0 bases and J dropped 3 bases, with 15 bases sitting between them. DNA for the CDR3: TGCGCCAGCAGCCAAGATCTACAAGACAGGCTCTACGAGCAGTACTTC. Its protein product is CASSQDLQDRLYEQYF.

The chain carries TRBV6-1 and TRBJ2-7, with 10 bases lining up with TRBD1. The V gene's germline CDR1 is MNHNS and CDR2 SASEGT. Trimming removed 2 bases from V and 1 base from J; junction bases left unmatched: 5. The length of the CDR3 is 16 residues. The CDR3 DNA is TGTGCCAGCAGTGAAATGATGGGACAGGGGTCCTACGAGCAGTACTTC. Encoded protein: CASSEMMGQGSYEQYF.

This clone was counted a single time. CDR3 protein: CASSIDHSPYEQYF. In DNA form, the CDR3 reads TGTGCCAGTAGTATAGATCACAGCCCCTACGAGCAGTACTTC. The chain is built from TRBV19 and TRBJ2-7, with D uncertain. Germline CDR1 reads LNHDA; CDR2 reads SQIVND (reference sequence). Trimming removed 0 bases from V and 2 bases from J, with 8 bases in between. The CDR3 loop spans 14 amino acids.

CDR3 sequence: CASSLTRNTGELFF. The DNA of the CDR3 is TGTGCCAGCAGCTTAACTCGGAACACCGGGGAGCTGTTTTTT. The chain has TRBV7-3 and TRBJ2-2; D is unclear. The V end was cut by 0 bases, the J end by 1 base, with 3 bases between. Germline CDR1 reads SGHTA; CDR2 reads FQGTGA. The CDR3 has 14 amino acids.

V is TRBV6-5 and J is TRBJ2-1; TRBD2 agrees at 8 bases. Germline CDR1 is MNHEY and CDR2 is SVGAGI. V gave up 6 bases and J gave up 8 bases; unmatched junction bases: 12. The length of the CDR3 is 15 residues. CDR3 in DNA: TGTGCCAGCAGATCCGGGGGGGCCGAGAGCGATGAGCAGTTCTTC. Protein: CASRSGGAESDEQFF.

V is TRBV4-1 and J is TRBJ2-5; D is ambiguous. The DNA matches TRBJ2-7 better at its end, which makes the J call doubtful. This CDR3 has 10 residues. Looked up from germline, CDR1 is MGHRA and CDR2 is YSYEKL. The CDR3 nucleotides are TGCGCCAGCAGCCAAGACGAGCAGTACTTC. It yields the protein CASSQDEQYF.

The chain joins TRBV4-3 to TRBJ1-1; TRBD1 matches at 9 bases. This CDR3 spans 16 amino acids. The ends lost 2 bases at V and 1 base at J; junction bases unmatched: 5. CDR1 LGHNA and CDR2 YSLEER come from the germline V gene. CDR3: CASSQLQGARNTEAFF. In DNA, the CDR3 is TGCGCCAGCAGCCAATTACAGGGGGCGCGGAACACTGAAGCTTTCTTT.

The J gene is TRBJ1-1, the V gene TRBV7-9; D is ambiguous. From germline, CDR1 is SEHNR and CDR2 FQNEAQ (reference sequence). CDR3 length: 16 amino acids. With 5 bases removed from V and 5 bases from J, the gap between germline ends came to 21 bases. The CDR3 loop reads CASSRIGQIRWTEAFF. The CDR3 nucleotides are TGTGCCAGCAGCCGCATTGGGCAGATTCGGTGGACTGAAGCTTTCTTT. Complete variable domain (other parts from reference TRBV7-9 and TRBJ1-1): DTGVSQNPRHKITKRGQNVTFRCDPISEHNRLYWYRQTLGQGPEFLTYFQNEAQLEKSRLLSDRFSAERPKGSFSTLEIQRTEQGDSAMYLCASSRIGQIRWTEAFFGQGTRLTVV.

The table lists this clone with a few counts. This chain joins TRBV30 and TRBJ1-1; 7 nucleotides match TRBD1. Per germline, CDR1 GTSNPN and CDR2 SVGIG (reference sequence). The CDR3 extends over 14 amino acids. This CDR3 reads CALKEQGKIGEAFF. CDR3 DNA: TGTGCACTGAAAGAACAGGGGAAGATTGGTGAAGCTTTCTTT.

The V and J genes are TRBV6-4 and TRBJ2-1; tentative D call: TRBD2 (6 bases). Deletions cut 0 bases from V and 10 bases from J, with 16 bases between. CDR3 length equals 15 residues. CDR1 and CDR2 (germline): MRHNA, SNTAGT. The CDR3 loop is CASSDSLTGDSEQFF. The CDR3 DNA sequence: TGTGCCAGCAGTGACTCTCTGACGGGGGATTCGGAGCAGTTCTTC.

A single count supports this clone. The CDR3 is CASSLGWTSGGSSYEQYF. CDR3 bases: TGTGCCAGCAGCTTGGGTTGGACTAGCGGGGGGAGCTCCTACGAGCAGTACTTC. The rearrangement links TRBV7-9 to TRBJ2-7; 14 nucleotides agree with TRBD2. The V and J ends lost 3 bases and 0 bases, in that order; junction bases with no gene match: 7. The CDR3 extends over 18 amino acids. Germline-derived CDR1 and CDR2 are SEHNR and FQNEAQ (reference sequence). The full variable domain, in which reference TRBV7-9 and TRBJ2-7 provide the parts outside the CDR3, is DTGVSQNPRHKITKRGQNVTFRCDPISEHNRLYWYRQTLGQGPEFLTYFQNEAQLEKSRLLSDRFSAERPKGSFSTLEIQRTEQGDSAMYLCASSLGWTSGGSSYEQYFGPGTRLTVT.

V gene TRBV7-8 combines with J gene TRBJ2-1, with TRBD1 identical over 8 bases. Losses at the gene ends were 5 bases for V and 7 bases for J; bases not matched to a gene: 10. The CDR3 is made up of 15 amino acids. Germline lookup yields CDR1 SGHVS and CDR2 FQNEAQ. The CDR3 coding sequence is TGTGCCAGCAGCGCAGGGGGCTTTTTCGAAAATGAGCAGTTCTTC. Translation gives CASSAGGFFENEQFF.

This clone was seen a handful of times. This chain joins TRBV6-1 and TRBJ2-5; 9 bases are a match to TRBD2. The germline V gene encodes CDR1 MNHNS and CDR2 SASEGT. This CDR3 is 15 amino acids long. Trimming at V came to 1 base and at J to 4 bases, leaving 4 bases not matched to a gene. CDR3 sequence (DNA): TGTGCCAGCAGTGAAGAAGCGGGGGGCCCAGAGACCCAGTACTTC. The encoded protein is CASSEEAGGPETQYF.

The chain has TRBV30 and TRBJ2-3, with D tentatively TRBD2 (6 bases). CDR1 is GTSNPN, CDR2 SVGIG, per germline (reference sequence). V was cut by 5 bases and J by 6 bases, with 27 bases left in between. The CDR3 covers 17 residues. The CDR3 loop reads CAWGRYYAPLGGDTQYF. CDR3 sequence (DNA): TGTGCCTGGGGACGCTATTATGCACCGCTTGGGGGGGATACGCAGTATTTT.

CDR3 nucleotide sequence: TGTGCCAGCAGCTTAGCGCGGTGGATGGCGACTGAAGCTTTCTTT. This sequence encodes CASSLARWMATEAFF. This chain connects TRBV7-2 to TRBJ1-1; unclear D gene. CDR3 size: 15 residues. V was shortened by 0 bases and J by 5 bases, with 13 bases between the two germline ends. Germline CDR1 SGHTA, CDR2 FQGNSA.

The chain carries TRBV27 and TRBJ2-1, with TRBD2 matching over 8 bases. The CDR3 has 15 residues. CDR1 is MNHEY and CDR2 is SMNVEV in the germline V gene (reference sequence). Germline trimming cut 4 bases from V and 4 bases from J; bases unmatched to any gene: 6. CDR3 sequence (DNA): TGTGCCAGCAGTTCTATAGCGGGGACTTACAATGAGCAGTTCTTC. Protein sequence: CASSSIAGTYNEQFF.

This clone appeared once. The rearrangement links TRBV5-4 to TRBJ1-2; possible D gene TRBD1, 6 bases. V shed 4 bases and J shed 5 bases, with 15 bases lying between them. The CDR3 loop spans 14 amino acids. In germline, CDR1 is SGHNT, CDR2 YYREEE (reference sequence). The CDR3 region is CASSLQGIGYGYTF. In DNA, the CDR3 is TGTGCCAGCAGCCTTCAGGGGATAGGGTATGGCTACACCTTC.